This TCR beta chain originates from a study of CDR3 diversity in severe acne. MiXCR, applied by TCRdb to the PCR reads, yields one record per CDR3 protein. Of about 86,000 distinct CDR3 sequences in the sample, around 53% were seen once. The sample taken for sequencing was blood. The sequence came from a male donor in good health, without acne.

CDR3 in DNA: TGTGCCACCAGCAGTAGACAGGGCGCACCCCTCCACTTT. Translation: CATSSRQGAPLHF. This chain connects TRBV15 to TRBJ1-6, with TRBD1 identical over 7 bases. After removal of 3 bases from V and 11 bases from J, the junction contained 4 bases not matched to a gene. Germline CDR1 LNHNV, CDR2 YYDKDF (reference sequence). The CDR3 runs to 13 residues.